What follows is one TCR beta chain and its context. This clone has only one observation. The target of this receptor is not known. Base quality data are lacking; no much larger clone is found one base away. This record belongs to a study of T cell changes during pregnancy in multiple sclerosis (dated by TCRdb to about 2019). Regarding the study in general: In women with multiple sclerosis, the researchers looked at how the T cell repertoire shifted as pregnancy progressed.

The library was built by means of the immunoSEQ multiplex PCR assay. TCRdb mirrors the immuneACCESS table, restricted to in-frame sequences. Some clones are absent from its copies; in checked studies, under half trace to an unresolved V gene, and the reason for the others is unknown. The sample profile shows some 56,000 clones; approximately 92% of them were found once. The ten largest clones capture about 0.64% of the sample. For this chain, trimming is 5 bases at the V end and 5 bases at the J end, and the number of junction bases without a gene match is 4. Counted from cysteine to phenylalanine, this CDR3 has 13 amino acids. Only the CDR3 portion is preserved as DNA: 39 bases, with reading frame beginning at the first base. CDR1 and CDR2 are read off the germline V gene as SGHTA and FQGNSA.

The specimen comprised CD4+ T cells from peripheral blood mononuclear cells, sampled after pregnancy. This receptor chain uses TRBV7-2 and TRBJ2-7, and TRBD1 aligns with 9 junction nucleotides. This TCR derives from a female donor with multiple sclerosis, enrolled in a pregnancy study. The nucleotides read TGTGCCAGCAGCATGCGGACAGGGGACGAGCAGTACTTC. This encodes CASSMRTGDEQYF.